The 20 T cell receptor beta chains below all came from one sample that was sequenced in a study of blood T cell repertoires in COVID-19. Only in-frame clones appear in the TCRdb table, and some are missing; sequencing was by immunoSEQ multiplex PCR. The table includes under 150,000 clones, 70% to 90% detected once. Input material: peripheral blood. These receptors all stem from a man aged 65-85 years with active COVID-19.

The DNA of the CDR3 is TGTGCCAGCAGAGGAATGACTAGCGGGAGTGACGAGCAGTACTTC. Encoded protein: CASRGMTSGSDEQYF. This chain connects TRBV6-5 to TRBJ2-7; 12 nucleotides line up with TRBD2. Germline V lookup: CDR1 MNHEY, CDR2 SVGAGI. Losses at the gene ends were 6 bases for V and 5 bases for J; bases not matched to a gene: 8. The CDR3 is 15 amino acids.

The genes are TRBV6-5 and TRBJ2-2; 8 bases align to TRBD1. Looked up from germline, CDR1 is MNHEY and CDR2 is SVGAGI. Trimming took 6 bases from V and 6 from J; bases not matched to a gene: 9. This CDR3 comprises 15 residues. The CDR3 reads CASSSYRGIAGELFF. The CDR3 nucleotides are TGTGCCAGCAGCTCATACAGGGGGATCGCCGGGGAGCTGTTTTTT.

The rearrangement joins TRBV24-1 to TRBJ2-3; 12 bases map to TRBD2. This CDR3 is built from 16 residues. V shed 3 bases and J 5 bases; nucleotides not matched to a gene: 5. CDR1 is KGHDR and CDR2 is SFDVKD in the germline V gene. The CDR3 DNA is TGTGCCACCAGTGATCCTAGCGGGAGGGCCGGAGATACGCAGTATTTT. This translates into CATSDPSGRAGDTQYF.

The genes are TRBV7-6 and TRBJ2-1; TRBD2 agrees at 12 bases. The length of the CDR3 is 16 residues. Per germline, CDR1 SGHVS and CDR2 FNYEAQ. The V segment lost 5 bases and the J segment 4 bases; nucleotides outside the gene matches: 6. In DNA form, the CDR3 reads TGTGCCAGCAGCCCCACGGGACTAGCGGGTTACAATGAGCAGTTCTTC. The encoded protein is CASSPTGLAGYNEQFF.

J is TRBJ2-2 and V is TRBV7-3, with a possible D match to TRBD1 (6 bases). From germline, CDR1 is SGHTA and CDR2 FQGTGA. The CDR3 length is 14 residues. V was shortened by 5 bases and J by 6 bases, with 13 bases between the two germline ends. The CDR3 sequence: CASSQGQIPGELFF. The CDR3 nucleotides read TGTGCCAGCAGCCAGGGACAAATTCCCGGGGAGCTGTTTTTT.

The chain employs TRBV6-2 or TRBV6-3 and TRBJ2-7; 12 bases are shared with TRBD2. The CDR3 is 15 amino acids. Germline trimming cut 5 bases from V and 3 bases from J; bases unmatched to any gene: 5. The germline CDR1 and CDR2 sequences are MNHEY and SVGEGT. As DNA, the CDR3 is TGTGCCAGCAGTCCCCCGACTAGCGGGAGCTACGAGCAGTACTTC. It yields the protein CASSPPTSGSYEQYF.

The rearrangement links TRBV7-9 to TRBJ2-1; no definite D call. V lost 5 bases to trimming and J lost 5 bases, with 10 bases between them. CDR1 and CDR2 (germline): SEHNR, FQNEAQ (reference sequence). This CDR3 is 13 amino acids long. The CDR3 spells CASSPSENNEQFF. CDR3 bases: TGTGCCAGCAGCCCCTCGGAGAACAATGAGCAGTTCTTC.

The V gene is TRBV6-1, the J gene TRBJ1-2; D gene unclear. The CDR3 is made up of 15 amino acids. Trimming left V 3 bases short and J 6 bases short, with 17 bases between. Germline V gene data show CDR1 as MNHNS and CDR2 as SASEGT. Here the CDR3 DNA reads TGTGCCAGCAGTGATTCATCCAGGTCGGGGAATGGCTACACCTTC. Translating it yields CASSDSSRSGNGYTF.

Details on this clone: The junction and the germline gene differ at one end; a read error may be behind it. The rearrangement uses TRBV28 and TRBJ1-1; TRBD1 might be the D (5 bases). This CDR3 contains 13 residues. The germline V gene encodes CDR1 MDHEN and CDR2 SYDVKM. The CDR3 DNA follows: TGTGCCAGCAGTTTAGATGGCGGGGCTGTCGTGATCTTT. It codes for CASSLDGGAVVIF.

V gene TRBV7-2 combines with J gene TRBJ1-6; 10 nucleotides line up with TRBD1. Germline CDR1 reads SGHTA; CDR2 reads FQGNSA. The CDR3 contains 15 residues. Trimming took 0 bases from V and 10 from J; bases not matched to a gene: 3. The CDR3 DNA follows: TGTGCCAGCAGCTTAGCGACAGGGGGCGGATCACCCCTCCACTTT. This gives the protein CASSLATGGGSPLHF.

This clone occurred a few times. The V and J genes are TRBV28 and TRBJ2-7; TRBD2 agrees at 7 bases. The CDR3 contains 13 residues. CDR1 and CDR2 (germline): MDHEN, SYDVKM. Trimming removed 9 bases from V and 2 bases from J; junction bases left unmatched: 7. The CDR3 DNA reads as TGTGCCAGTGGGGAGGGGCCCACCTACGAGCAGTACTTC. This translates into CASGEGPTYEQYF.

This clone was counted only a few times. This chain joins TRBV7-9 and TRBJ1-6, with 9 positions matching TRBD1. V trimming: 3 bases; J trimming: 7 bases; junction bases outside the gene matches: 1. Germline V lookup: CDR1 SEHNR, CDR2 FQNEAQ (reference sequence). The CDR3 loop spans 14 amino acids. The CDR3 DNA reads as TGTGCCAGCAGCTTTGGACAGGGGAATTCACCCCTCCACTTT. Its translation is CASSFGQGNSPLHF.

The genes are TRBV27 and TRBJ2-1; TRBD1 matches 10 bases. Per the germline V gene, CDR1 is MNHEY and CDR2 is SMNVEV (reference sequence). After removal of 2 bases from V and 6 bases from J, the junction contained 10 bases not matched to a gene. The CDR3 has 17 amino acids. The CDR3 DNA reads as TGTGCCAGCAGTTTAAAGGGCCGAGACAGGGGGCTCAATGAGCAGTTCTTC. This codes for CASSLKGRDRGLNEQFF.

This clone was seen more than once but under ten times. J is TRBJ1-2 and V is TRBV28; TRBD1 aligns across 7 bases. This CDR3 region has 14 residues. Trimming took 6 bases from V and 5 from J; bases not matched to a gene: 9. The germline gives CDR1 MDHEN, CDR2 SYDVKM. Here the CDR3 reads CASSRGGAGYGYTF. The CDR3 DNA follows: TGTGCCAGCAGCAGAGGGGGCGCGGGATATGGCTACACCTTC.

The rearrangement links TRBV2 to TRBJ2-3; 14 nucleotides match TRBD2. There are 16 residues in the CDR3. Per the germline V gene, CDR1 is SNHLY and CDR2 is FYNNEI. Trimming cost V 3 bases and J 4 bases; bases outside gene matches: 3. CDR3 amino acids: CASSEGTSGRSDTQYF. Here the CDR3 DNA reads TGTGCCAGCAGTGAGGGGACTAGCGGGAGATCAGATACGCAGTATTTT.

V gene TRBV2 combines with J gene TRBJ1-6; a possible D gene is TRBD1 (5 bases). CDR1 is SNHLY and CDR2 is FYNNEI in the germline V gene. V lost 4 bases, J lost 9 bases, and 13 bases lay in between. This CDR3 has 14 amino acids. The chain's CDR3 is CASSVRTDTSPLHF. CDR3 bases: TGTGCCAGCAGTGTAAGAACGGACACTTCACCCCTCCACTTT.

The chain has TRBV18 and TRBJ2-3, with a weak D call TRBD1 (5 bases). Trimming left V 4 bases short and J 5 bases short, with 10 bases between. The germline V gene encodes CDR1 KGHSH and CDR2 LQKENI. CDR3 length equals 13 residues. The CDR3 is CASSLDKRDTQYF. The DNA of the CDR3 is TGTGCCAGCTCACTGGACAAGAGAGATACGCAGTATTTT.

This CDR3 reads CASSSLTAPTEPQHF. The CDR3 DNA reads TGTGCCAGCAGCAGCCTGACAGCCCCGACCGAGCCCCAGCATTTT. The chain links TRBV7-2 to TRBJ1-5; a possible D gene is TRBD1 (5 bases). Germline-derived CDR1 and CDR2 are SGHTA and FQGNSA. This CDR3 comprises 15 residues. The V gene lost 5 bases and the J gene lost 8 bases, with 19 bases spanning the gap. The full variable domain, with the rest looked up from reference TRBV7-2 and TRBJ1-5, is GAGVSQSPSNKVTEKGKDVELRCDPISGHTALYWYRQSLGQGLEFLIYFQGNSAPDKSGLPSDRFSAERTGGSVSTLTIQRTQQEDSAVYLCASSSLTAPTEPQHFGDGTRLSIL.

The chain carries TRBV4-3 and TRBJ2-1, with 8 bases lining up with TRBD2. Germline V gene lookup returns CDR1 LGHNA and CDR2 YSLEER. The trim removed 0 bases at V and 1 base at J, leaving 5 bases unmatched. The CDR3 consists of 17 residues. CDR3 sequence reads: CASSQDVAGRSYNEQFF. CDR3 bases: TGCGCCAGCAGCCAAGATGTAGCGGGAAGGTCCTACAATGAGCAGTTCTTC.

The chain couples TRBV19 to TRBJ1-1; TRBD1 is a possible D gene (6 bases). The CDR3 loop spans 13 amino acids. V gave up 5 bases and J gave up 4 bases, with 11 bases separating them. CDR1 is LNHDA and CDR2 is SQIVND in the germline V gene (reference sequence). CDR3 DNA: TGTGCCAGTAGTTCCGCCAGGGGCACTGAAGCTTTCTTT. Its translation is CASSSARGTEAFF.